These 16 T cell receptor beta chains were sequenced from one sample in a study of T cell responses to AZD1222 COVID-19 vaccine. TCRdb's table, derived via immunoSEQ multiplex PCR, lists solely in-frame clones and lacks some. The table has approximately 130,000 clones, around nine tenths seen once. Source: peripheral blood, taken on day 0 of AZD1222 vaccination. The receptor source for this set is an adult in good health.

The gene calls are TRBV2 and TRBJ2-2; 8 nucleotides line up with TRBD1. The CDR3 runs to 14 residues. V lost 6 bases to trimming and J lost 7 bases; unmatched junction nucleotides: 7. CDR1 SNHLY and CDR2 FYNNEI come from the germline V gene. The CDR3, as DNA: TGTGCCAGCAGCGGACAGGGCTTGGGCGGGGAGCTGTTTTTT. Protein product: CASSGQGLGGELFF.

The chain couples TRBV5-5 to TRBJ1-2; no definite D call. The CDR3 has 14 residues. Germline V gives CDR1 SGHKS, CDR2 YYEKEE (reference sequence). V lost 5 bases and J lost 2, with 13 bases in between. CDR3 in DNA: TGTGCCAGCAGTACCACCGGAGGGAACTATGGCTACACCTTC. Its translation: CASSTTGGNYGYTF.

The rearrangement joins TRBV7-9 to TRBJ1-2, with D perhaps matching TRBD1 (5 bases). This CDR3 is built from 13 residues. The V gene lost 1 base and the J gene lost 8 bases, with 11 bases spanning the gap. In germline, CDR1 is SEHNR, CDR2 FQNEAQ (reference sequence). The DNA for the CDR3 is TGTGCCAGCAGCTTAGAAGGGGTTTTCGGCTACACCTTC. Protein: CASSLEGVFGYTF.

For the CDR3, the DNA is TGCAGCGTTGGAAAGGATGGGCGGGGAGGAGAGACCCAGTACTTC. It is translated as CSVGKDGRGGETQYF. The chain uses TRBV29-1 and TRBJ2-5; possible D gene TRBD2, 6 bases. V lost 4 bases and J 4 bases, leaving 19 bases between the germline ends. This CDR3 is built from 15 residues. Germline assignment: CDR1 SQVTM and CDR2 ANQGSEA. Combining the CDR3 with reference TRBV29-1 and TRBJ2-5 gives the whole variable domain SAVISQKPSRDICQRGTSLTIQCQVDSQVTMMFWYRQQPGQSLTLIATANQGSEATYESGFVIDKFPISRPNLTFSTLTVSNMSPEDSSIYLCSVGKDGRGGETQYFGPGTRLLVL.

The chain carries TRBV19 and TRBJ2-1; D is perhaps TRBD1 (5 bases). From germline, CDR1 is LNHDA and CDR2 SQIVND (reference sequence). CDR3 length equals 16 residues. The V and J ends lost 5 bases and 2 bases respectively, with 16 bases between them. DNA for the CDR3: TGTGCCAGTAGTTTCTCTCGACAGTCCACCTACAATGAGCAGTTCTTC. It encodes CASSFSRQSTYNEQFF.

The CDR3 region is CASSPLNTGELFF. CDR3 nucleotides: TGTGCCAGCAGCCCCCTGAACACCGGGGAGCTGTTTTTT. This rearrangement joins TRBV7-2 to TRBJ2-2; D gene uncertain. Between the trimmed V and J ends, which lost 5 bases and 1 base, there was a span of 5 bases. CDR3 length: 13 amino acids. Germline loops: CDR1 SGHTA, CDR2 FQGNSA.

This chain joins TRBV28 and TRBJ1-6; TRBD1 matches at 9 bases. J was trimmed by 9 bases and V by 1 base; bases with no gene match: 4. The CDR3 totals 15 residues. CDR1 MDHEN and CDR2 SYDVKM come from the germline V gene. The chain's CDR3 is CASSLSGTGSSPLHF. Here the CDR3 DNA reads TGTGCCAGCAGTTTATCAGGGACAGGGAGTTCACCCCTCCACTTT.

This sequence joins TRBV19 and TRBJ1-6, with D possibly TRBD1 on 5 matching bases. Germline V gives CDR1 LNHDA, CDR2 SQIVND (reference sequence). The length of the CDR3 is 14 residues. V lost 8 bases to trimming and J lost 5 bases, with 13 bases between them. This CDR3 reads CASATGQNNSPLHF. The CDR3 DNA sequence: TGTGCCAGTGCAACGGGGCAGAATAATTCACCCCTCCACTTT. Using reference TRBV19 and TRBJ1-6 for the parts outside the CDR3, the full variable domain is DGGITQSPKYLFRKEGQNVTLSCEQNLNHDAMYWYRQDPGQGLRLIYYSQIVNDFQKGDIAEGYSVSREKKESFPLTVTSAQKNPTAFYLCASATGQNNSPLHFGNGTRLTVT.

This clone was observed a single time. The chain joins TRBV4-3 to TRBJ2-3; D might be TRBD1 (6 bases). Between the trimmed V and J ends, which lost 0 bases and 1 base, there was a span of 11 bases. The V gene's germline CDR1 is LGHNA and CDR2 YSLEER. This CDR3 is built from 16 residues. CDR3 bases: TGCGCCAGCAGCCAAGATCAGGCAGGGGGCACAGATACGCAGTATTTT. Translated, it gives CASSQDQAGGTDTQYF.

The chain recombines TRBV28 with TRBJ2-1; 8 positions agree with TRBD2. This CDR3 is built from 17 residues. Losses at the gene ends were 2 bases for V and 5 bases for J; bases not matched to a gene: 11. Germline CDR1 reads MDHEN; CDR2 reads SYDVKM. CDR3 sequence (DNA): TGTGCCAGCAGTTTAAGTCGTGGGACTAGTTGGGACAATGAGCAGTTCTTC. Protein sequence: CASSLSRGTSWDNEQFF.

CDR3 amino acids: CASSFFWAGVQEQFF. In DNA, the CDR3 is TGTGCCAGCAGCTTCTTCTGGGCGGGAGTACAGGAGCAGTTCTTC. This chain links TRBV7-2 with TRBJ2-1, with 7 bases fitting TRBD2. Germline V gives CDR1 SGHTA, CDR2 FQGNSA. The CDR3 runs to 15 residues. With V trimmed by 3 bases and J by 10 bases, 12 bases remained unmatched.

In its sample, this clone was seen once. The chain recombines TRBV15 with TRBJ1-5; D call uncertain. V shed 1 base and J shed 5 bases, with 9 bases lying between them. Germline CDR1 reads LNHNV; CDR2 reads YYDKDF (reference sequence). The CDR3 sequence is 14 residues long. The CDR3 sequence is CATSRVLTDQPQHF. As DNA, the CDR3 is TGTGCCACCAGCAGAGTTCTCACGGATCAGCCCCAGCATTTT.

The CDR3 sequence: CASSQASLSNQPQHF. CDR3 in DNA: TGCGCCAGCAGCCAAGCGAGTCTTAGCAATCAGCCCCAGCATTTT. This chain joins TRBV4-1 and TRBJ1-5; D uncertain. The CDR3 has 15 residues. Germline-derived CDR1 and CDR2 are MGHRA and YSYEKL. With 1 base removed from V and 0 bases from J, the gap between germline ends came to 7 bases.

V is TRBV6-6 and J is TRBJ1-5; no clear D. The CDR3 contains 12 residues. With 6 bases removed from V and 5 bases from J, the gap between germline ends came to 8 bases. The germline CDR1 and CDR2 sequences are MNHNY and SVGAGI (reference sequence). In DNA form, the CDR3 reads TGTGCCAGCAGCCACGGGGATCAGCCCCAGCATTTT. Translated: CASSHGDQPQHF.

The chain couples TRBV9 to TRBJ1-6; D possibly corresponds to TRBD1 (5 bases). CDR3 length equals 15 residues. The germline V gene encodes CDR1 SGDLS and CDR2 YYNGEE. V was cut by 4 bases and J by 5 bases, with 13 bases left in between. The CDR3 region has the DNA TGTGCCAGCAGCCCCGAAGGACACAATAATTCACCCCTCCACTTT. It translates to CASSPEGHNNSPLHF.

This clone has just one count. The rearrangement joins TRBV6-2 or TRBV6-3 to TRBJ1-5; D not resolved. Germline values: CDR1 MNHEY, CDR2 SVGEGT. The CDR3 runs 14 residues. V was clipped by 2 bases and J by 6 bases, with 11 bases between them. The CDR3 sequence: CASSYQGFLQPQHF. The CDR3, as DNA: TGTGCCAGCAGTTACCAAGGGTTCCTTCAGCCCCAGCATTTT.